What follows describes a single T cell receptor (beta chain). Its antigen is currently unknown. The data belong to a study of post-analysis software for immune sequencing data. Whole-study findings and limits: In patients, about 5 TRBV segments were more frequent than in controls, with TRBV5-6, TRBV5-1 and TRBV20-1 among them.

CDR1 and CDR2 (germline): SGHRS, YFSETQ. The CDR3 is 14 amino acids. Researchers reported that TCR beta cDNA libraries carried unique molecular identifiers. Roughly 500,000 cDNA molecules were obtained per 1 to 10 million input T cells. TCRdb used MiXCR to reprocess the PCR reads, holding one entry per CDR3 protein. The data contain approximately 770,000 distinct CDR3 sequences, roughly 50% of them singletons. The sequencing input was blood. V gene TRBV5-1 combines with J gene TRBJ2-5; possible D gene TRBD1, 6 bases. The assigned J gene may be wrong: the sequence end matches TRBJ2-7 better. The clonotype comes from a girl between 10 and 17 years old with multiple sclerosis. The CDR3 region is CASSSLQGSNEQYF. CDR3 sequence (DNA): TGCGCCAGCAGCTCTCTACAGGGTTCCAACGAGCAGTACTTC.